The 30 T cell receptor beta chains below all came from one sample that was sequenced in a study of early T cells in non-severe SARS-CoV-2 infection. MiXCR, run by TCRdb on the 5' RACE reads, gives a single entry per CDR3 protein. The data show around 28,000 distinct CDR3 sequences, 3.5% to 5% seen once. The sequenced material came from whole blood. The receptors shown here come from an adult who was a healthcare worker with PCR-confirmed SARS-CoV-2 infection or an uninfected control (not recorded which).

This clonotype was detected a few times. This rearrangement joins TRBV6-5 to TRBJ2-7, with D possibly called TRBD1 or TRBD2 (5 bases each). CDR1 and CDR2 (germline): MNHEY, SVGAGI. The CDR3 totals 14 residues. Trimming shortened V by 0 bases and J by 1 base, and 7 bases separated the two germline ends. The CDR3: CASSYSRESYEQYF. DNA of the CDR3: TGTGCCAGCAGTTACTCCAGGGAGTCCTACGAGCAGTACTTC.

This clonotype was picked up many times. J is TRBJ1-4 and V is TRBV29-1; 7 nucleotides agree with TRBD1. V lost 7 bases and J lost 8; bases outside the gene matches: 16. Germline CDR1 and CDR2: SQVTM and ANQGSEA. The CDR3 spans 15 residues. The CDR3 loop reads CSARTTTGLGEKLFF. The CDR3 region has the DNA TGCAGCGCCCGCACAACGACAGGGCTGGGGGAAAAACTGTTTTTT.

This clonotype was seen repeatedly, ten times or more. V usage is TRBV7-9 and J usage is TRBJ1-5; no clear D gene. V was pared by 7 bases and J by 6 bases, with 16 bases between. In germline, CDR1 is SEHNR, CDR2 FQNEAQ (reference sequence). The CDR3 has 14 residues. As DNA, the CDR3 is TGTGCCAGCACAAGTGGTGCGGGAGGTCAGCCCCAGCATTTT. Translated, it gives CASTSGAGGQPQHF.

This clonotype has a count of ten or more. The genes are TRBV20-1 and TRBJ1-5; 9 bases align to TRBD1. The V segment lost 3 bases and the J segment 3 bases; nucleotides outside the gene matches: 12. The CDR3 length is 17 residues. Germline assignment: CDR1 DFQATT and CDR2 SNEGSKA (reference sequence). The CDR3 is CSASSAGTGLLNQPQHF. The CDR3, as DNA: TGCAGTGCTAGTTCTGCCGGGACAGGGCTACTCAATCAGCCCCAGCATTTT.

This clonotype has at least ten counts. The chain combines TRBV20-1 with TRBJ1-5; a possible D gene is TRBD1 (6 bases). V was shortened by 5 bases and J by 2 bases, with 16 bases between the two germline ends. The germline V gene has CDR1 DFQATT and CDR2 SNEGSKA (reference sequence). CDR3 length: 15 amino acids. CDR3 region: CSAPQARQGNQPQHF. CDR3 DNA sequence: TGCAGTGCTCCTCAGGCTCGACAGGGCAATCAGCCCCAGCATTTT.

Ten or more counts support this clonotype. The chain couples TRBV30 to TRBJ2-2; D not certain. The germline CDR1 and CDR2 sequences are GTSNPN and SVGIG (reference sequence). The CDR3 sequence is 12 residues long. V lost 3 bases, J lost 9 bases, and 11 bases lay in between. CDR3 loop: CAWRAGSWELFF. The CDR3 DNA reads TGTGCCTGGAGAGCTGGGTCATGGGAGCTGTTTTTT.

This clonotype was recorded many times. V usage is TRBV30 and J usage is TRBJ2-3; 8 bases map to TRBD2. This CDR3 has 14 residues. CDR1 GTSNPN and CDR2 SVGIG come from the germline V gene (reference sequence). The ends lost 0 bases at V and 6 bases at J; junction bases unmatched: 5. In nucleotides, the CDR3 is TGTGCCTGGAGTGTACGGACGGGAGGGGATACGCAGTATTTT. Its translation is CAWSVRTGGDTQYF.

This clonotype was observed many times. This rearrangement joins TRBV28 to TRBJ2-1; D call uncertain. Trimming left V 2 bases short and J 5 bases short, with 4 bases between. There are 12 residues in the CDR3. Germline assignment: CDR1 MDHEN and CDR2 SYDVKM. CDR3 region: CASSLEHNEQFF. CDR3 nucleotides: TGTGCCAGCAGTTTAGAACACAATGAGCAGTTCTTC.

This clonotype was found a few times. This rearrangement joins TRBV7-9 to TRBJ1-1; D gene uncertain. Per the germline V gene, CDR1 is SEHNR and CDR2 is FQNEAQ (reference sequence). The germline V and J ends were trimmed by 1 base and 1 base, with 4 bases remaining between them. This CDR3 contains 13 residues. The chain's CDR3 is CASSLVKNTEAFF. CDR3 nucleotides: TGTGCCAGCAGCTTAGTAAAGAACACTGAAGCTTTCTTT.

This clonotype was counted a few times. This sequence joins TRBV3-1 and TRBJ2-4, with a weak D call TRBD2 (5 bases). The CDR3 sequence is 17 residues long. Germline values: CDR1 LGHDT, CDR2 YNNKEL (reference sequence). The V end was cut by 0 bases, the J end by 0 bases, with 12 bases between. CDR3 loop: CASSQEVYRGAKNIQYF. CDR3 DNA sequence: TGTGCCAGCAGCCAAGAAGTATATCGGGGAGCCAAAAACATTCAGTACTTC.

There are many counts of this clonotype. The genes are TRBV11-2 and TRBJ2-1; 11 bases are shared with TRBD2. Trimming at V came to 0 bases and at J to 9 bases, leaving 4 bases not matched to a gene. This CDR3 is built from 15 residues. In germline, CDR1 is SGHAT, CDR2 FQNNGV. CDR3 sequence (DNA): TGTGCCAGCAGCTTAGAACTAGCGGGAGCCAGTGAGCAGTTCTTC. Amino acid sequence: CASSLELAGASEQFF.

This clonotype was detected many times. The chain carries TRBV20-1 and TRBJ2-5, with a possible D match to TRBD2 (5 bases). The V and J ends lost 1 base and 0 bases respectively, with 12 bases between them. This CDR3 region has 15 residues. CDR1 and CDR2 (germline): DFQATT, SNEGSKA (reference sequence). In DNA, the CDR3 is TGCAGTGCTAGAGTACCTAGCACGTACCAAGAGACCCAGTACTTC. Translation: CSARVPSTYQETQYF.

This clonotype was found many times. The rearrangement uses TRBV27 and TRBJ1-5; no definite D call. The V and J ends lost 6 bases and 3 bases respectively, with 15 bases between them. Germline V lookup: CDR1 MNHEY, CDR2 SMNVEV (reference sequence). This CDR3 spans 15 amino acids. The CDR3 DNA sequence: TGTGCCAGCAGAGGAGGCCCCTCGCCCAATCAGCCCCAGCATTTT. This codes for CASRGGPSPNQPQHF.

The sample holds many counts of this clonotype. This chain uses TRBV27 with TRBJ1-2; maybe TRBD1 (6 bases). Germline lookup yields CDR1 MNHEY and CDR2 SMNVEV (reference sequence). The CDR3 is made up of 14 amino acids. V lost 5 bases to trimming and J lost 2 bases, with 12 bases between them. The CDR3 nucleotides read TGTGCCAGCAGTCCCAGGGGTGGCAACTATGGCTACACCTTC. Translated, it gives CASSPRGGNYGYTF.

This clonotype was recorded many times. The chain couples TRBV7-2 to TRBJ2-5; 7 bases fit TRBD2. CDR1 and CDR2 (germline): SGHTA, FQGNSA. The ends lost 5 bases at V and 1 base at J; junction bases unmatched: 13. This CDR3 region has 17 residues. CDR3 amino acids: CASSPRPRDYVQETQYF. The DNA for the CDR3 is TGTGCCAGCAGCCCCAGGCCCCGGGACTACGTCCAAGAGACCCAGTACTTC. The variable domain in full, completed from reference TRBV7-2 and TRBJ2-5, reads GAGVSQSPSNKVTEKGKDVELRCDPISGHTALYWYRQSLGQGLEFLIYFQGNSAPDKSGLPSDRFSAERTGGSVSTLTIQRTQQEDSAVYLCASSPRPRDYVQETQYFGPGTRLLVL.

The table lists this clonotype with many counts. The chain couples TRBV10-1 to TRBJ1-1; the D is unclear. Trimming pared 4 bases from V and 1 base from J, leaving 7 bases between. Germline CDR1 and CDR2: WNHNN and SYGVQD (reference sequence). The CDR3 is made up of 13 amino acids. The CDR3 loop is CASSAQRNTEAFF. The CDR3 DNA sequence: TGCGCCAGCAGTGCCCAGCGGAACACTGAAGCTTTCTTT.

This clonotype was recorded many times. V usage is TRBV18 and J usage is TRBJ2-1; 8 bases agree with TRBD2. Germline lookup yields CDR1 KGHSH and CDR2 LQKENI. V trimming: 2 bases; J trimming: 7 bases; junction bases outside the gene matches: 4. This CDR3 region has 14 residues. This CDR3 reads CASSPGTSKNEQFF. DNA of the CDR3: TGTGCCAGCTCACCAGGGACTAGTAAAAATGAGCAGTTCTTC.

This clonotype counts as medium-sized. The J gene is TRBJ2-7, the V gene TRBV7-9; TRBD1 agrees at 8 bases. Per germline, CDR1 SEHNR and CDR2 FQNEAQ (reference sequence). V lost 1 base and J lost 6; bases outside the gene matches: 2. The CDR3 extends over 13 amino acids. The CDR3 here is CASSLGTGTEQYF. The CDR3 DNA follows: TGTGCCAGCAGCTTAGGGACAGGGACCGAGCAGTACTTC.

There are many counts of this clonotype. The genes are TRBV5-4 and TRBJ2-1; possibly TRBD2 for D (5 bases). This CDR3 has 17 amino acids. Trimming pared 0 bases from V and 1 base from J, leaving 14 bases between. Germline CDR1 reads SGHNT; CDR2 reads YYREEE (reference sequence). The CDR3 loop reads CASSLGGSGSSYNEQFF. CDR3 nucleotide sequence: TGTGCCAGCAGCTTGGGAGGGAGTGGGTCGTCCTACAATGAGCAGTTCTTC.

This clonotype was counted between two and nine times. The rearrangement joins TRBV14 to TRBJ1-2; D not certain. V was trimmed by 0 bases and J by 2 bases, leaving 10 bases between them. This CDR3 region has 15 residues. Germline V gene lookup returns CDR1 SGHDN and CDR2 FVKESK. The CDR3 region is CASSQELADNYGYTF. In DNA, the CDR3 is TGTGCCAGCAGCCAAGAACTGGCAGACAACTATGGCTACACCTTC.

This clonotype was counted at least ten times. This chain uses TRBV29-1 with TRBJ2-1; weak D call: TRBD2 (8 bases). CDR1 and CDR2 from the germline V gene are SQVTM and ANQGSEA. The CDR3 has 13 residues. V lost 4 bases and J 9 bases, leaving 16 bases between the germline ends. CDR3 in amino acids: CSVGPGGTSEQFF. The CDR3 coding sequence is TGCAGCGTTGGGCCAGGGGGGACTAGTGAGCAGTTCTTC.

This clonotype was found many times. The rearrangement joins TRBV7-8 to TRBJ2-3, with D possibly being TRBD2 (7 bases). The germline V and J ends were trimmed by 5 bases and 4 bases, with 10 bases remaining between them. Germline CDR1 SGHVS, CDR2 FQNEAQ. The CDR3 is 13 amino acids. In nucleotides, the CDR3 is TGTGCCAGCAGCAGGGGGGGGTCAGATACGCAGTATTTT. It encodes CASSRGGSDTQYF.

This clonotype came up a few times. This chain uses TRBV5-1 with TRBJ2-7; D uncertain. The CDR3 spans 13 residues. The ends were cut back, 1 base at V and 6 bases at J, with 11 bases in the middle. The germline gives CDR1 SGHRS, CDR2 YFSETQ. This chain's CDR3 is CASSLSTSGEQYF. In DNA form, the CDR3 reads TGCGCCAGCAGCTTGAGTACCTCCGGCGAGCAGTACTTC.

In its sample, this clonotype was seen a few times. The chain links TRBV7-2 to TRBJ2-6; 8 bases match TRBD2. The CDR3 contains 15 residues. V lost 6 bases, J lost 9 bases, and 10 bases stayed unmatched. Per germline, CDR1 SGHTA and CDR2 FQGNSA. DNA of the CDR3: TGTGCCAGCAGTCTCGGACTAGCTTCGGTCAACGTCCTGACTTTC. Protein sequence: CASSLGLASVNVLTF.

There are a few counts of this clonotype. The chain uses TRBV3-1 and TRBJ2-7, with D unclear. The CDR3 has 12 amino acids. Germline CDR1 reads LGHDT; CDR2 reads YNNKEL (reference sequence). V was clipped by 1 base and J by 6 bases, with 7 bases between them. CDR3 DNA: TGTGCCAGCAGCCAAGTAGGGTCCGAGCAGTACTTC. This codes for CASSQVGSEQYF.

This clonotype appeared many times. One end of the junction does not line up with germline, which may come from a read error. This chain links TRBV28 with TRBJ2-3; 10 bases match TRBD2. This CDR3 comprises 12 residues. The germline V gene has CDR1 MDHEN and CDR2 SYDVKM. The CDR3 reads CASTAQREGRDF. The CDR3 DNA follows: TGTGCCAGCACCGCTCAGCGGGAGGGCAGGGATTTT.

In its sample, this clonotype was seen many times. The chain links TRBV27 to TRBJ1-2, with D unresolved. There are 15 residues in the CDR3. CDR1 is MNHEY, CDR2 SMNVEV, per germline (reference sequence). Deletions cut 5 bases from V and 7 bases from J, with 20 bases between. Here the CDR3 DNA reads TGTGCCAGCAGTCTGGGCCAAGGACCGGGTCCTGGCTACACCTTC. Translating gives CASSLGQGPGPGYTF.

This clonotype was seen many times. This chain uses TRBV29-1 with TRBJ2-1; D is ambiguous. The CDR3 has 15 residues. CDR1 is SQVTM, CDR2 ANQGSEA, per germline. Between the trimmed V and J ends, which lost 4 bases and 0 bases, there was a span of 13 bases. The CDR3: CSVVSGTISYNEQFF. The CDR3 DNA sequence: TGCAGCGTTGTAAGTGGAACTATCTCCTACAATGAGCAGTTCTTC.

This clonotype was seen only a few times. The rearrangement uses TRBV11-2 and TRBJ1-2; perhaps TRBD1 as D (6 bases). The CDR3 spans 16 residues. Trimming removed 7 bases at V and 0 bases at J, with 18 bases between. Germline V CDR1 and CDR2: SGHAT, FQNNGV. CDR3 DNA sequence: TGTGCCAGCACCATGAACTTACAGGGTTCTAACTATGGCTACACCTTC. This gives the protein CASTMNLQGSNYGYTF.

Ten or more counts support this clonotype. The genes are TRBV2 and TRBJ1-1, with TRBD1 as a possible D gene (6 bases). The CDR3 extends over 15 amino acids. In germline, CDR1 is SNHLY, CDR2 FYNNEI. Between the trimmed V and J ends, which lost 2 bases and 3 bases, there was a span of 13 bases. CDR3 amino acids: CASSEIGGGDTEAFF. DNA for the CDR3: TGTGCCAGCAGTGAAATTGGGGGCGGGGACACTGAAGCTTTCTTT.